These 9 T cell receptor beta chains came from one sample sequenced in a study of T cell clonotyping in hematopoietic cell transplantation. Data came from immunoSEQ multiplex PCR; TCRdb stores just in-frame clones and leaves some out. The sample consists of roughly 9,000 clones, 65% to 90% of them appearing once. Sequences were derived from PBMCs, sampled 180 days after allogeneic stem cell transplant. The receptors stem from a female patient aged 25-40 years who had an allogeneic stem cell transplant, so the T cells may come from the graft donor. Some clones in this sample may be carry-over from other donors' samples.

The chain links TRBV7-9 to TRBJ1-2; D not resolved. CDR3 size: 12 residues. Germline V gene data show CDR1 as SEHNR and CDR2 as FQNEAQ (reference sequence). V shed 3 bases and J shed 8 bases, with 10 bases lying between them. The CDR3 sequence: CASSFGGSGYTF. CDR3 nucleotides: TGTGCCAGCAGCTTTGGAGGGAGCGGCTACACCTTC.

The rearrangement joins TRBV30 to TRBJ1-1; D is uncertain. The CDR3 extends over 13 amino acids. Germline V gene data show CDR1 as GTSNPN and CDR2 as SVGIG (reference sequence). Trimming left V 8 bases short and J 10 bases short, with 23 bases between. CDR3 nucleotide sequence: TGTGCCGGAGCTACAGACGGTCGCTCTGGAGCTTTCTTT. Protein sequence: CAGATDGRSGAFF.

CDR3 DNA sequence: TGTGCCAGCAGCCAAGGTTACGGGATCTATGGCTACACCTTC. Residues: CASSQGYGIYGYTF. The V call is TRBV4-2, the J call TRBJ1-2; D uncertain. CDR3 length: 14 residues. Trimming shortened V by 1 base and J by 4 bases, and 10 bases separated the two germline ends. Per germline, CDR1 LGHNA and CDR2 YNFKEQ.

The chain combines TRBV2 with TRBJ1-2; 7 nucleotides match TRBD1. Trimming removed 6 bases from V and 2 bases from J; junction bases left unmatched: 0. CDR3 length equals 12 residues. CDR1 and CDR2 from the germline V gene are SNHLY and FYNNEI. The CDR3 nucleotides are TGTGCCAGCAGGGACAGGAACTATGGCTACACCTTC. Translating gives CASRDRNYGYTF.

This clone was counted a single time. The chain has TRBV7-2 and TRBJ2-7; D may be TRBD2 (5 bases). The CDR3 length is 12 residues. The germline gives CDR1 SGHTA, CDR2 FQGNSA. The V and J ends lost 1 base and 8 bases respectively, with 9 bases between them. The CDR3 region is CASSLERDQQYF. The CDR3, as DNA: TGTGCCAGCAGCTTAGAGAGGGATCAGCAGTACTTC.

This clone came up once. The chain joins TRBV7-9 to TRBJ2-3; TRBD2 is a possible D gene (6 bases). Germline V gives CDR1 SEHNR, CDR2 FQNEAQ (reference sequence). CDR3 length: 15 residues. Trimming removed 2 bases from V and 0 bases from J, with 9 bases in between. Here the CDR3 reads CASSLTGLSTDTQYF. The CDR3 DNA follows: TGTGCCAGCAGCTTAACGGGACTTAGCACAGATACGCAGTATTTT.

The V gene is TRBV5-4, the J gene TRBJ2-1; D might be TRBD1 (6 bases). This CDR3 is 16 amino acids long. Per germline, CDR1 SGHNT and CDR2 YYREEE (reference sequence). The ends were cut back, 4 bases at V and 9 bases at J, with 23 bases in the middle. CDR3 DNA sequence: TGTGCCAGCAGCCGTGGTGGTCACAGGGAGAGGGGTGAGCAGTTCTTC. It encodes CASSRGGHRERGEQFF.

CDR3 DNA: TGTGCCAGCAGTCGTGGACGCACGCTGTATGGCTACACCTTC. Encoded protein: CASSRGRTLYGYTF. This chain joins TRBV14 and TRBJ1-2; no clear D gene. Trimming removed 6 bases at V and 5 bases at J, with 16 bases between. Germline CDR1 reads SGHDN; CDR2 reads FVKESK. This CDR3 spans 14 amino acids.

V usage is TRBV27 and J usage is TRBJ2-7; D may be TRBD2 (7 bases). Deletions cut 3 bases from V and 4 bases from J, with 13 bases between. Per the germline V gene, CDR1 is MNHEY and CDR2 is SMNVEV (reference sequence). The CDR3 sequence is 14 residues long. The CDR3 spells CASSFGGRPYEQYF. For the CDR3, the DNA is TGTGCCAGCAGTTTCGGGGGGCGCCCGTACGAGCAGTACTTC.